One and the same sample provided the 10 T cell receptor beta chains below, sequenced in a study of T cell changes during pregnancy in multiple sclerosis. Only in-frame clones appear in the TCRdb table, and some are missing; sequencing was by immunoSEQ multiplex PCR. The sample yields around 30,000 clones, 85% to 90% seen once. Sequenced material: CD4+ T cells from peripheral blood mononuclear cells, taken in the third trimester of pregnancy. The receptors derive from a female donor in good health, enrolled as a control in a pregnancy study.

This rearrangement joins TRBV7-2 to TRBJ1-3, with a tentative D call TRBD1 (5 bases). Germline V gives CDR1 SGHTA, CDR2 FQGNSA. Deletions cut 5 bases from V and 15 bases from J, with 17 bases between. This CDR3 is built from 12 residues. The CDR3 sequence is CASSPLGGIPYF. The CDR3 DNA follows: TGTGCCAGCAGCCCCCTTGGGGGGATCCCATATTTT.

V is TRBV12-5 and J is TRBJ2-7, with D possibly being TRBD1 (6 bases). With 1 base removed from V and 2 bases from J, the gap between germline ends came to 15 bases. This CDR3 contains 16 residues. The V gene's germline CDR1 is LGHNT and CDR2 FRNRAP. The CDR3 bases are TGTGCTAGTGGTTTGGGAGGGGGAGCGCCCACCTACGAGCAGTACTTC. Translation: CASGLGGGAPTYEQYF.

Notes on this clone: One end of the junction varies from germline; a read error may be responsible. This chain joins TRBV28 and TRBJ2-7; 11 bases match TRBD1. CDR1 MDHEN and CDR2 SYDVKM come from the germline V gene. The CDR3 has 12 amino acids. CDR3 sequence reads: CASSTSSDRGHF. CDR3 sequence (DNA): TGTGCCAGCAGTACTTCCTCGGACAGGGGGCACTTC.

The chain links TRBV25-1 to TRBJ1-1, with TRBD1 matching 8 bases. The CDR3 totals 14 residues. Germline CDR1 and CDR2: MGHDK and SYGVNS. V dropped 5 bases and J dropped 3; count of bases not matched to a gene: 5. CDR3 sequence (DNA): TGTGCCAGCAGTAGATTGACAGGGGACACTGAAGCTTTCTTT. Its translation is CASSRLTGDTEAFF.

The chain joins TRBV9 to TRBJ2-7; no definite D call. Germline values: CDR1 SGDLS, CDR2 YYNGEE. The CDR3 runs to 16 residues. V was clipped by 0 bases and J by 2 bases, with 15 bases between them. The CDR3 DNA reads as TGTGCCAGCAGCGTAGAAGGCGGAACCCACGCCTACGAGCAGTACTTC. Translation: CASSVEGGTHAYEQYF.

The chain carries TRBV6-1 and TRBJ1-2, with D perhaps TRBD1 (6 bases). Germline V lookup: CDR1 MNHNS, CDR2 SASEGT. Deletions cut 6 bases from V and 2 bases from J, with 13 bases between. The CDR3 has 14 amino acids. The CDR3 region is CASRTGTPNYGYTF. The CDR3 bases are TGTGCCAGCAGAACCGGGACACCGAACTATGGCTACACCTTC.

The genes are TRBV10-3 and TRBJ2-7, with D possibly TRBD1 on 5 matching bases. Germline loops: CDR1 ENHRY, CDR2 SYGVKD. V lost 0 bases to trimming and J lost 1 base, with 13 bases between them. This CDR3 contains 16 residues. CDR3 in DNA: TGTGCCATCAGTGAGTCGCTGACAGTCAGGTCCTACGAGCAGTACTTC. It yields the protein CAISESLTVRSYEQYF.

This clone was counted once. The gene calls are TRBV21-1 and TRBJ2-3; the table's TRBD2 call for D was not verified on the DNA. TRBV21-1 is a recognized pseudogene. There are 15 residues in the CDR3. CDR3: CASRGAGFPTDTQYF. The DNA for the CDR3 is TGTGCCAGCAGAGGAGCGGGGTTCCCCACAGATACGCAGTATTTT.

CDR3 in DNA: TGTGCCAGCACCGGGGGACTAGCCTACAATGAGCAGTTCTTC. Translated, it gives CASTGGLAYNEQFF. This chain joins TRBV5-6 and TRBJ2-1; TRBD2 agrees at 8 bases. Unmatched junction bases numbered 4, after V lost 6 bases and J lost 2 bases. The CDR3 consists of 14 residues. Germline CDR1 reads SGHDT; CDR2 reads YYEEEE.

This chain connects TRBV19 to TRBJ2-7; 11 bases align to TRBD1. The trim removed 2 bases at V and 5 bases at J, leaving 11 bases unmatched. Germline V gene data show CDR1 as LNHDA and CDR2 as SQIVND (reference sequence). CDR3 size: 17 residues. CDR3 loop: CASSILLGTGGLHEQYF. The CDR3 nucleotides are TGTGCCAGTAGTATATTGCTTGGGACAGGGGGATTACACGAGCAGTACTTC. The full variable domain, rest sourced from reference TRBV19 and TRBJ2-7, is DGGITQSPKYLFRKEGQNVTLSCEQNLNHDAMYWYRQDPGQGLRLIYYSQIVNDFQKGDIAEGYSVSREKKESFPLTVTSAQKNPTAFYLCASSILLGTGGLHEQYFGPGTRLTVT.